This entry is about one T cell receptor beta chain. Its antigen is not identified. This entry belongs to a study of a mutant IDH1 vaccine in newly diagnosed glioma. Study overall: Vaccines were first given 4-6 weeks after radiotherapy alone, or with temozolomide cycles.

Overall study results and limits: Top peripheral T cell clonotype shifts appeared unrelated to pseudoprogression.

The V segment lost 4 bases and the J segment 3 bases; nucleotides outside the gene matches: 5. The CDR3 totals 14 residues. The V gene's germline CDR1 is SGHTA and CDR2 FQGNSA. Time point defined: week 5, during vaccination. Vaccine doses each comprised 300 ug of mutant IDH1 20-mer peptide, with topical imiquimod. The table came from immunoSEQ multiplex PCR; TCRdb's copy has only in-frame clones and leaves some out. This sample has tens of thousands of clones; 81% occur once, and the top ten carry around 10%. The chain combines TRBV7-2 with TRBJ2-7; 8 positions agree with TRBD1. This TCR came from a man aged 45-65 years with glioma. The specimen was PBMCs, collected from a glioma patient whose treatment included an IDH1 peptide vaccine. CDR3 sequence reads: CASSSGTGLYEQYF. Here the CDR3 DNA reads TGTGCCAGCAGCTCTGGGACAGGTCTCTACGAGCAGTACTTC.